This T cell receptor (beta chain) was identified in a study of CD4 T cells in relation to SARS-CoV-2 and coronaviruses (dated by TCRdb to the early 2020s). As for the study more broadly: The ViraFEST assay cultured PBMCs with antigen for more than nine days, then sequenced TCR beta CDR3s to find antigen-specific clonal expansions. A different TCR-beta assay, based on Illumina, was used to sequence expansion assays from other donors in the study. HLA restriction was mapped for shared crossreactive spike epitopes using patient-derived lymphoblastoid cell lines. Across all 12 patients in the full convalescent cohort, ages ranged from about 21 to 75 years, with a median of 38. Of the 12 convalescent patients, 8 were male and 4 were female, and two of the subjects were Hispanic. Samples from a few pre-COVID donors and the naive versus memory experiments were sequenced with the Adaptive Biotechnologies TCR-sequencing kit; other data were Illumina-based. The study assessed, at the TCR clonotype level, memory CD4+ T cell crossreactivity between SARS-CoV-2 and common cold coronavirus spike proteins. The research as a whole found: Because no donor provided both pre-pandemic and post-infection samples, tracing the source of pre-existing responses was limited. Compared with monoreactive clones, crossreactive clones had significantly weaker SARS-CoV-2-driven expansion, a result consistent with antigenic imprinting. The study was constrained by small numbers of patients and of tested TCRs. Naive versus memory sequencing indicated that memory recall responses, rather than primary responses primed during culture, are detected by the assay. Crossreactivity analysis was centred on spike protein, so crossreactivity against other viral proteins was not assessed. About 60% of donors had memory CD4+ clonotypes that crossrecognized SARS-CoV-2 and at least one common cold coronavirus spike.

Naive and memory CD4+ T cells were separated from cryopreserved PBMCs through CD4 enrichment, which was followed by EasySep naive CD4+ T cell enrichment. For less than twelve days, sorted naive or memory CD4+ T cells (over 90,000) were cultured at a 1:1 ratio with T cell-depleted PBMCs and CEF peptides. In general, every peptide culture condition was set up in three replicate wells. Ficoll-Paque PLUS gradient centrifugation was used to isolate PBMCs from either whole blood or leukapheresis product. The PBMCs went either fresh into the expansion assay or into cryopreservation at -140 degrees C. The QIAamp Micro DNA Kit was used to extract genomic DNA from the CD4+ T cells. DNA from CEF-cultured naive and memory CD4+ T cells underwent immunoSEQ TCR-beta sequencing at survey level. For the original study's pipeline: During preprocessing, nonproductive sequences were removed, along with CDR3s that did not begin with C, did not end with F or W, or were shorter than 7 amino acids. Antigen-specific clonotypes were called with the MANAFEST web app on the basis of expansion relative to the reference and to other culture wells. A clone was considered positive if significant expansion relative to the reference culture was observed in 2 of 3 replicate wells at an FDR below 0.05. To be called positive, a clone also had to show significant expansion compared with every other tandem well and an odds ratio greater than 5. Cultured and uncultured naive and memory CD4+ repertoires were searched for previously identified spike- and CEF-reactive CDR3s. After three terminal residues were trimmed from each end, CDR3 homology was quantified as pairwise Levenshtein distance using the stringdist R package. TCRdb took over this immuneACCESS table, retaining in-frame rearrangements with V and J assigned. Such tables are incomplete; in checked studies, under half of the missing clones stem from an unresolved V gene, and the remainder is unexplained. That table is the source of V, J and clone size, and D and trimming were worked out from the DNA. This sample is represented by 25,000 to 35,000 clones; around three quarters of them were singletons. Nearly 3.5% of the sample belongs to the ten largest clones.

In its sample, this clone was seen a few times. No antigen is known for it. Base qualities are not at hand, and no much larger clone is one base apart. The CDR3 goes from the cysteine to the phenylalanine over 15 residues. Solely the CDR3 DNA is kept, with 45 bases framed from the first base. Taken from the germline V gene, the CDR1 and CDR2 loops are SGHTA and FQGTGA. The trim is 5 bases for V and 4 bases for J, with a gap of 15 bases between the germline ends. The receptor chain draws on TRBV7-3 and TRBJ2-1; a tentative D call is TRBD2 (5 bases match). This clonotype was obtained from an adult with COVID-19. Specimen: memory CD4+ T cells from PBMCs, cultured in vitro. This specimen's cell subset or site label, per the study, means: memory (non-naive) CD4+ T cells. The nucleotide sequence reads TGTGCCAGCAGCCGAAGCGGTACCCAATACAATGAGCAGTTCTTC. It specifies CASSRSGTQYNEQFF. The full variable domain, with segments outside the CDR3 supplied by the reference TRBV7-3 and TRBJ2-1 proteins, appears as GAGVSQTPSNKVTEKGKYVELRCDPISGHTALYWYRQSLGQGPEFLIYFQGTGAADDSGLPNDRFFAVRPEGSVSTLKIQRTERGDSAVYLCASSRSGTQYNEQFFGPGTRLTVL.